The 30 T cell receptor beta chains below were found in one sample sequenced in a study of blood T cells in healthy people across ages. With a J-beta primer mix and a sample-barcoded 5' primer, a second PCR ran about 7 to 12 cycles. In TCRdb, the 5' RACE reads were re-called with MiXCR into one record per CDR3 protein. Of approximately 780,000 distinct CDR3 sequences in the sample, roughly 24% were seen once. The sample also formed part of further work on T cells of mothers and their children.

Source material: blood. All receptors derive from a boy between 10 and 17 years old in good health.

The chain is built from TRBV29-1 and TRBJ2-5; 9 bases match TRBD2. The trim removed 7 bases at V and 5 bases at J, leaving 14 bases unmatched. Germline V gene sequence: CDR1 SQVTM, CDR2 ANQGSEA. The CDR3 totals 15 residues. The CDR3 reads CSAGGGGAVSETQYF. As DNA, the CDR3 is TGCAGCGCCGGAGGCGGGGGGGCCGTCAGTGAGACCCAGTACTTC. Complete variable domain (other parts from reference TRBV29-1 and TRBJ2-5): SAVISQKPSRDICQRGTSLTIQCQVDSQVTMMFWYRQQPGQSLTLIATANQGSEATYESGFVIDKFPISRPNLTFSTLTVSNMSPEDSSIYLCSAGGGGAVSETQYFGPGTRLLVL.

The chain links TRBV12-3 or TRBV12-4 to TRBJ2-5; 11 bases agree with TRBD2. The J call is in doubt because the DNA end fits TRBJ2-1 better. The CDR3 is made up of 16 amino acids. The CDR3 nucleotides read TGTGCCAGCAGCCGAAAACTAGCGGGGGACTACAATGAGCAGTTCTTC. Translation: CASSRKLAGDYNEQFF.

In DNA form, the CDR3 reads TGTGCCAGCAGCCAAGGGGGGACTATGAATACGCAGTATTTT. It specifies CASSQGGTMNTQYF. The genes are TRBV3-1 and TRBJ2-3; 7 nucleotides match TRBD2. The V gene end was trimmed by 1 base and the J gene end by 7 bases; junction bases not matched to a gene: 5. Germline V lookup: CDR1 LGHDT, CDR2 YNNKEL (reference sequence). CDR3 length: 14 residues.

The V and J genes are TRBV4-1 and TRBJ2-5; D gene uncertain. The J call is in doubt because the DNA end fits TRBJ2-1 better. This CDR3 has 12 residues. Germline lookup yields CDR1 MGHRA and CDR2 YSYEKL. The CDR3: CASSQSGDEQFF. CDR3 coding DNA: TGCGCCAGCAGCCAGTCAGGCGATGAGCAGTTCTTC.

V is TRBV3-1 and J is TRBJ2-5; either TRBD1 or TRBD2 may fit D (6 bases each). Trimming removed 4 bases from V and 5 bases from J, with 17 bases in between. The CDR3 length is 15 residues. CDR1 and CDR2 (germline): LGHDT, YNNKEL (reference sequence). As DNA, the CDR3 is TGTGCCAGCAGCCCCCGGGGGCGGTCTGGGGAGACCCAGTACTTC. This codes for CASSPRGRSGETQYF.

The CDR3 is CASSRAPLGGLQETQYF. For the CDR3, the DNA is TGCGCCAGCAGCCGAGCACCACTGGGTGGATTGCAAGAGACCCAGTACTTC. The V and J genes are TRBV4-1 and TRBJ2-5; no reliable D call. The V gene lost 4 bases and the J gene lost 2 bases, with 20 bases spanning the gap. The germline V gene has CDR1 MGHRA and CDR2 YSYEKL. The CDR3 has 17 residues.

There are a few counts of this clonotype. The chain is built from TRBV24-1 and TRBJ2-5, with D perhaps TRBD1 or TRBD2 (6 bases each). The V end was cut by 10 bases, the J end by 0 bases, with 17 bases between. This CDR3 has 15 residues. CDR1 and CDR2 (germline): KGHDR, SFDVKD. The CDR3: CATGGVRGNQETQYF. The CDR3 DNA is TGTGCCACGGGGGGTGTGAGGGGGAACCAAGAGACCCAGTACTTC.

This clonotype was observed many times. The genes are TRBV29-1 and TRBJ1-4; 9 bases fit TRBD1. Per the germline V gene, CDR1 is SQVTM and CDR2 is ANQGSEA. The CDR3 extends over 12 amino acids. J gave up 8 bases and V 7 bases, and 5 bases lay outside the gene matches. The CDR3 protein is CSGGQGREKLFF. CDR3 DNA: TGCAGCGGGGGACAGGGAAGGGAAAAACTGTTTTTT.

CDR3 protein: CASSSKDDHPETQYF. As DNA, the CDR3 is TGTGCCAGCAGTTCGAAGGACGATCATCCAGAGACCCAGTACTTC. The rearrangement joins TRBV6-5 to TRBJ2-5; D uncertain. The V end was cut by 4 bases, the J end by 4 bases, with 16 bases between. Germline-derived CDR1 and CDR2 are MNHEY and SVGAGI. The CDR3 has 15 amino acids.

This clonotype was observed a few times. DNA of the CDR3: TGCGCCAGCAGCTGGGACGTGGGCCCCTACGAGCAGTACTTC. Translated: CASSWDVGPYEQYF. This chain links TRBV5-1 with TRBJ2-7; either TRBD1 or TRBD2 may fit D (5 bases each). The CDR3 has 14 residues. Germline CDR1 and CDR2: SGHRS and YFSETQ. V lost 3 bases to trimming and J lost 2 bases, with 12 bases between them.

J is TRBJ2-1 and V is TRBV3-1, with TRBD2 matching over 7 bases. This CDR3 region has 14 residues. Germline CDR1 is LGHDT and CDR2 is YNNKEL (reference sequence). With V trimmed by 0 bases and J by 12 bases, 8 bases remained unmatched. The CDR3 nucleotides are TGTGCCAGCAGCCAAGATCCCCGGGGGGATGTGCAGTTCTTC. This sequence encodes CASSQDPRGDVQFF.

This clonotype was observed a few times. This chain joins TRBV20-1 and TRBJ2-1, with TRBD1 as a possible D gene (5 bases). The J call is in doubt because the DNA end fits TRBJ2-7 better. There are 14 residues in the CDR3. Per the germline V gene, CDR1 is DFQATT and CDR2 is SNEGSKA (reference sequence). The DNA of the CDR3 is TGCAGTGCTAGAGATATCAGGGTAGGTTACGAGCAGTACTTC. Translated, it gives CSARDIRVGYEQYF.

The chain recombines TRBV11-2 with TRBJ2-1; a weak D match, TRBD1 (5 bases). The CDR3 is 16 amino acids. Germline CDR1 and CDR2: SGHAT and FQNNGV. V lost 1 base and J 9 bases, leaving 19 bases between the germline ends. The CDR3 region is CASSLVGAGRLGEQFF. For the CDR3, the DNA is TGTGCCAGCAGCTTAGTAGGGGCAGGGCGCTTGGGTGAGCAGTTCTTC.

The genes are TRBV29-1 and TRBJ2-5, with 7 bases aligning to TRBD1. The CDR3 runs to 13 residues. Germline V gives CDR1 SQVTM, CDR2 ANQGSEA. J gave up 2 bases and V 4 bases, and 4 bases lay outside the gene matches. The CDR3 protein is CSVADRIQETQYF. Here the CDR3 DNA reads TGCAGCGTTGCGGACAGGATTCAAGAGACCCAGTACTTC.

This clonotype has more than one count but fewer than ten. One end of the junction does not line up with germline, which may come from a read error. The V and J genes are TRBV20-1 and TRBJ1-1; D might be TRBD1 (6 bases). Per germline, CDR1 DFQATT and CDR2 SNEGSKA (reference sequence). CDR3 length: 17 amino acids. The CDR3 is CSASSLGGKIVNTEAFF. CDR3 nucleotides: TGCAGCGCTAGTTCTTTGGGGGGCAAGATTGTGAACACTGAAGCTTTCTTT.

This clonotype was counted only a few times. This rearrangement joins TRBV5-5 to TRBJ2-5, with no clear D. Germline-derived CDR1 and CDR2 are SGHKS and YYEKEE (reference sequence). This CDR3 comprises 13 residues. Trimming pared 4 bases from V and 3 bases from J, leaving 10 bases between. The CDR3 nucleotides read TGTGCCAGCAGCCAACCTAGTGAAGAGACCCAGTACTTC. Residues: CASSQPSEETQYF.

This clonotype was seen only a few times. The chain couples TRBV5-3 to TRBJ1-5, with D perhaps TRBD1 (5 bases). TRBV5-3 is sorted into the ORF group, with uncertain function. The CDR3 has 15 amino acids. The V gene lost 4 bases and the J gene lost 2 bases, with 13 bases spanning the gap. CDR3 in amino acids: CARSRGTSCNQPQHF. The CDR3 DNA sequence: TGTGCCAGAAGCCGGGGGACGTCCTGCAATCAGCCCCAGCATTTT.

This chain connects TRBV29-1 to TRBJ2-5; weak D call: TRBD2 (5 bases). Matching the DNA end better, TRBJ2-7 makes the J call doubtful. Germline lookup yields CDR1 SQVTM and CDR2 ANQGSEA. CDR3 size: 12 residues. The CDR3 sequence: CSVWADEGEQYF. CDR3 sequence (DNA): TGCAGCGTGTGGGCTGATGAGGGCGAGCAGTACTTC.

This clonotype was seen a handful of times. The CDR3 nucleotides are TGTGCCAGCAGCGCCCTAGGGGGGGCAAGGAACACTGAAGCTTTCTTT. This codes for CASSALGGARNTEAFF. The chain combines TRBV6-4 with TRBJ1-1, with a possible D match to TRBD1 (6 bases). Trimming left V 6 bases short and J 1 base short, with 18 bases between. Germline-derived CDR1 and CDR2 are MRHNA and SNTAGT. The CDR3 has 16 residues.

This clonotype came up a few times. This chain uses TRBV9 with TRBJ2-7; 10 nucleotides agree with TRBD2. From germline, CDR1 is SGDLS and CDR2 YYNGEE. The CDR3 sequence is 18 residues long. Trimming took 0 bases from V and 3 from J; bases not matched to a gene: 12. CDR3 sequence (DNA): TGTGCCAGCAGCGTAGTGTATAGGATAGCGGGGGGACACTACGAGCAGTACTTC. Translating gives CASSVVYRIAGGHYEQYF. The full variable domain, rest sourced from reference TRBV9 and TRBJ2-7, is DSGVTQTPKHLITATGQRVTLRCSPRSGDLSVYWYQQSLDQGLQFLIQYYNGEERAKGNILERFSAQQFPDLHSELNLSSLELGDSALYFCASSVVYRIAGGHYEQYFGPGTRLTVT.

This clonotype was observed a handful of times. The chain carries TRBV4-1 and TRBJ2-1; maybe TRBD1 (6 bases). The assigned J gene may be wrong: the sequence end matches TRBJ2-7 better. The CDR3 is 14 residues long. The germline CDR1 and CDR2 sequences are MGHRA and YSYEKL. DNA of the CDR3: TGCGCCAGCAGCCAAGGGCAGGGGAAGGACGAGCAGTACTTC. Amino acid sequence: CASSQGQGKDEQYF.

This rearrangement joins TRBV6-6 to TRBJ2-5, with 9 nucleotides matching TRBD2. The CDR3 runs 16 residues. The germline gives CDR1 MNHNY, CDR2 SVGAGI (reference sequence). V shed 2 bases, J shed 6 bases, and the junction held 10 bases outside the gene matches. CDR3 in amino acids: CASSYPPGTSRQTQYF. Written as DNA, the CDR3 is TGTGCCAGCAGTTACCCCCCGGGGACTAGCCGGCAGACCCAGTACTTC.

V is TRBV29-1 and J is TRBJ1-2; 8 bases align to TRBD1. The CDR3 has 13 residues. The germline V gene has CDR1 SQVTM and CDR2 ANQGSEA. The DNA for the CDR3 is TGCGGCGCTGGGAACAGGGGGGACGATGGCTACACCTTC. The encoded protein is CGAGNRGDDGYTF.

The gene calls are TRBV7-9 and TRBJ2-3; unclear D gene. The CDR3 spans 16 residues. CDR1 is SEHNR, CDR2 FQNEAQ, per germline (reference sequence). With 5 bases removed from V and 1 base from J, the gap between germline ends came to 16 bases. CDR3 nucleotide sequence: TGTGCCAGCAGCCTCCAGTTATTGTCAGGCACAGATACGCAGTATTTT. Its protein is CASSLQLLSGTDTQYF. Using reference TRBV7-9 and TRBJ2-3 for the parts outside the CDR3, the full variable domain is DTGVSQNPRHKITKRGQNVTFRCDPISEHNRLYWYRQTLGQGPEFLTYFQNEAQLEKSRLLSDRFSAERPKGSFSTLEIQRTEQGDSAMYLCASSLQLLSGTDTQYFGPGTRLTVL.

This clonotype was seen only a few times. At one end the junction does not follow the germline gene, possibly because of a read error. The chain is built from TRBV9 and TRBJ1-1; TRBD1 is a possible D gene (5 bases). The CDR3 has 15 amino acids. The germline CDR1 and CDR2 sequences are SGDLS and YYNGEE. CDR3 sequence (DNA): TGTGCCAGCAGCCCGCGGGGGAGCCAGAACACTGACGCTTTCTTT. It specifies CASSPRGSQNTDAFF.

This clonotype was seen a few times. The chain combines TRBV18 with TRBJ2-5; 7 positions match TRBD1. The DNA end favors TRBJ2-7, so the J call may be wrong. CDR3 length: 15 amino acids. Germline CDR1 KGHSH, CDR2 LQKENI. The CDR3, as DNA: TGTGCCAGCTCACCAAGGGACAGTAGCCTCTACGAGCAGTACTTC. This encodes CASSPRDSSLYEQYF.

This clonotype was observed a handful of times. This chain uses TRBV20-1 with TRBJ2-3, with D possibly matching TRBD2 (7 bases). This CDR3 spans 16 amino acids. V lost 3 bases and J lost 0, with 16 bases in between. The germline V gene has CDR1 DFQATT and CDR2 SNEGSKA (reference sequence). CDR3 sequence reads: CSASLPGGRSTDTQYF. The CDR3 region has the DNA TGCAGTGCTAGTCTCCCGGGGGGCCGAAGCACAGATACGCAGTATTTT.

The CDR3 nucleotides are TGTGCCAGCAGTGGAGCGGGGGGGCCTGAGACCCAGTACTTC. Its protein is CASSGAGGPETQYF. The chain employs TRBV25-1 and TRBJ2-5, with 10 bases lining up with TRBD2. The CDR3 is 14 residues long. In germline, CDR1 is MGHDK, CDR2 SYGVNS. The V segment lost 4 bases and the J segment 5 bases; nucleotides outside the gene matches: 4. Supplemented by reference TRBV25-1 and TRBJ2-5, the full variable domain reads EADIYQTPRYLVIGTGKKITLECSQTMGHDKMYWYQQDPGMELHLIHYSYGVNSTEKGDLSSESTVSRIRTEHFPLTLESARPSHTSQYLCASSGAGGPETQYFGPGTRLLVL.

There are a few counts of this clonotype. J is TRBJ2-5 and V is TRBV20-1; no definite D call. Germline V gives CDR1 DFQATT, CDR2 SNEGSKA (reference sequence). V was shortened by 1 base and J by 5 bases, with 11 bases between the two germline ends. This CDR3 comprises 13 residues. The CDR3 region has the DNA TGCAGTGCTAGAGGGGCCTTGGGGGAGACCCAGTACTTC. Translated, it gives CSARGALGETQYF.

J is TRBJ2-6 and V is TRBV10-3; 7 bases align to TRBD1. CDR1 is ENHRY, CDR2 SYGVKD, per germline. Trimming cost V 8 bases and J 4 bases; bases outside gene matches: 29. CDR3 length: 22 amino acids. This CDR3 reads CAISQTQSYDRAILWGANVLTF. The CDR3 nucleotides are TGTGCCATCTCTCAAACACAATCTTACGACAGGGCCATTCTCTGGGGGGCCAACGTCCTGACTTTC.